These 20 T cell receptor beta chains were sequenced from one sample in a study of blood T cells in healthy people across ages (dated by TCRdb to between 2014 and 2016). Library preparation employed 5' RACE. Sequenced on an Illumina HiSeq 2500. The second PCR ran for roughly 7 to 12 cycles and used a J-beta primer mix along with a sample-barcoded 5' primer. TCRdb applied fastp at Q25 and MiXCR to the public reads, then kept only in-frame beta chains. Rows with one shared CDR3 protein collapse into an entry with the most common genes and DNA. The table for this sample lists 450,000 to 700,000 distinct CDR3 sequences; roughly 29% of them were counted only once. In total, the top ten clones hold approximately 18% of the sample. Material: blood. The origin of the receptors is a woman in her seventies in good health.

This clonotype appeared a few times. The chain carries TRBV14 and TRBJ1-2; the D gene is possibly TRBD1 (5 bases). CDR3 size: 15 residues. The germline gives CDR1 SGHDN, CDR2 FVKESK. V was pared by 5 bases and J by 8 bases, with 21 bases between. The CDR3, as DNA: TGTGCCAGCAGCTTACCGGGGAGCGGGGGTGGAGGCTACACCTTC. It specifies CASSLPGSGGGGYTF.

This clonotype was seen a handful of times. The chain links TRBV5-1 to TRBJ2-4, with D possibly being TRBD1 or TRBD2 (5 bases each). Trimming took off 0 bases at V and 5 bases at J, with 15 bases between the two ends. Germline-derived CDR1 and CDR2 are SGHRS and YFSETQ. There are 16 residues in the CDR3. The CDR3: CASSLADDGAQNIQYF. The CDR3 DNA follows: TGCGCCAGCAGCTTGGCGGACGACGGGGCCCAAAACATTCAGTACTTC.

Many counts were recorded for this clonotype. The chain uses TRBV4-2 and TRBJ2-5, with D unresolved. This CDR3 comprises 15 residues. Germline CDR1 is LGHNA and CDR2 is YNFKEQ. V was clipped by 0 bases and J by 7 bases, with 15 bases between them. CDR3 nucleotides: TGTGCCAGCAGCCAAGATGAATGGGCTGCTGGGACCCAGTACTTC. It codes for CASSQDEWAAGTQYF.

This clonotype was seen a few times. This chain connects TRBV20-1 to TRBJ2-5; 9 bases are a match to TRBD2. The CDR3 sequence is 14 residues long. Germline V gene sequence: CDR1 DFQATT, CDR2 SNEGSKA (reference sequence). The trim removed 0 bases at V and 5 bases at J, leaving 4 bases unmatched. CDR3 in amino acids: CSARELAGVETQYF. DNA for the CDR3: TGCAGTGCTAGAGAATTAGCGGGGGTTGAGACCCAGTACTTC.

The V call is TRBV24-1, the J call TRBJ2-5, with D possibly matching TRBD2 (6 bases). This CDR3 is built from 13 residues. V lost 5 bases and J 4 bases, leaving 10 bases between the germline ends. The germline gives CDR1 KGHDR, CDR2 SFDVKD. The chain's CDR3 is CATSGSGRETQYF. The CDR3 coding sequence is TGTGCCACCAGTGGTTCCGGGAGAGAGACCCAGTACTTC.

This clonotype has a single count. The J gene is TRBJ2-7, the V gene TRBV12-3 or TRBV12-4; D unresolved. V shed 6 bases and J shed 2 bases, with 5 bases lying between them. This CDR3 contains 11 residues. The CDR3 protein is CASRVTYEQYF. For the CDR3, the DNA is TGTGCCAGCAGGGTAACCTACGAGCAGTACTTC.

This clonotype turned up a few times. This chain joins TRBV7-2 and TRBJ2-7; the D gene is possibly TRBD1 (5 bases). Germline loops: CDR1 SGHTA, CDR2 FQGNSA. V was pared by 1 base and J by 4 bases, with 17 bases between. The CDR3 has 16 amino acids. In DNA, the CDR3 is TGTGCCAGCAGCTTAGACGAACAGGCGATTTTTTACGAGCAGTACTTC. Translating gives CASSLDEQAIFYEQYF. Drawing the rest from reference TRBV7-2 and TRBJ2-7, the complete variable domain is GAGVSQSPSNKVTEKGKDVELRCDPISGHTALYWYRQSLGQGLEFLIYFQGNSAPDKSGLPSDRFSAERTGGSVSTLTIQRTQQEDSAVYLCASSLDEQAIFYEQYFGPGTRLTVT.

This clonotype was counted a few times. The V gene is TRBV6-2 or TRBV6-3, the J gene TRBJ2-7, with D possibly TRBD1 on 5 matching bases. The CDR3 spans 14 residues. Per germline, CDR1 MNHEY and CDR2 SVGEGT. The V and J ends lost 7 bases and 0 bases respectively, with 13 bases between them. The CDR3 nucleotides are TGTGCCAGCAAGCAGGGCAGGAGCTCCTACGAGCAGTACTTC. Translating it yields CASKQGRSSYEQYF.

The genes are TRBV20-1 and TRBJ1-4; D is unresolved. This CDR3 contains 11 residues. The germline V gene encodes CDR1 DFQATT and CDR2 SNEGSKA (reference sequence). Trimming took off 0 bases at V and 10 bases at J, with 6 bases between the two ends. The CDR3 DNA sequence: TGCAGTGCTAGAGAATTTGGAAAACTGTTTTTT. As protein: CSAREFGKLFF.

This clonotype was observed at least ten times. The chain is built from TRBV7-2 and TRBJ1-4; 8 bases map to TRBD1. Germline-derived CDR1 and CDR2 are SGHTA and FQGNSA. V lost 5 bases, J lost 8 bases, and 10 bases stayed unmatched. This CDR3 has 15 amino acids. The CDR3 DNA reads TGTGCCAGCAGCGCCCAGGGACAGGCAACCGAAAAACTGTTTTTT. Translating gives CASSAQGQATEKLFF.

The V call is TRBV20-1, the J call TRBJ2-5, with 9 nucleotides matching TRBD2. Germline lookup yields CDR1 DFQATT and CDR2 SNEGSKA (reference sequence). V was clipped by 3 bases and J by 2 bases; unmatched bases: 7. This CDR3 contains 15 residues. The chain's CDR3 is CSASERAGGQETQYF. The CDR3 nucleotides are TGCAGTGCTAGCGAACGCGCGGGAGGGCAAGAGACCCAGTACTTC.

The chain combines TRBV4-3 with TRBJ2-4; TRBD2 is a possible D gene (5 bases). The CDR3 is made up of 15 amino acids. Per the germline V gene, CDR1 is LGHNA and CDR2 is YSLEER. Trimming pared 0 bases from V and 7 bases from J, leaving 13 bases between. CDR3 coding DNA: TGCGCCAGCAGCCAAGATACTAGACCGATTAACATTCAGTACTTC. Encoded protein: CASSQDTRPINIQYF.

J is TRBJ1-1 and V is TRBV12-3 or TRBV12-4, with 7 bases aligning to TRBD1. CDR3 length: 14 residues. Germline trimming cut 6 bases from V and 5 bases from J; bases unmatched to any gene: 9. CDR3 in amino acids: CASSLGGAVTEAFF. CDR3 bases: TGTGCCAGCAGCCTAGGGGGCGCGGTGACTGAAGCTTTCTTT.

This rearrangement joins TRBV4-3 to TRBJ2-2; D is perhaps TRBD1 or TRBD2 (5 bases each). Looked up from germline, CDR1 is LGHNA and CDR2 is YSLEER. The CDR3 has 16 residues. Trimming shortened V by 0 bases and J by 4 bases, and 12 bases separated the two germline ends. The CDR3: CASSQDSGTGTGELFF. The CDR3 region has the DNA TGCGCCAGCAGCCAAGATTCGGGGACCGGCACCGGGGAGCTGTTTTTT.

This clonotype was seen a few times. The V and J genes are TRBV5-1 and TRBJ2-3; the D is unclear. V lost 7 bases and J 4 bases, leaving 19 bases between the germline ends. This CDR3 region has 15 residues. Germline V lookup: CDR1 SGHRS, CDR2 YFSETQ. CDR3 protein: CASGVRTKWADTQYF. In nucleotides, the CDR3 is TGCGCCAGCGGTGTGAGGACCAAATGGGCAGATACGCAGTATTTT.

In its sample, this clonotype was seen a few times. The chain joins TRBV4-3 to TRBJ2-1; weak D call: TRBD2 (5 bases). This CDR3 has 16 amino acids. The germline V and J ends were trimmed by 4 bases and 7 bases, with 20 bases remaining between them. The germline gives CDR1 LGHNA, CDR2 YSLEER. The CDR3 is CASSLRTASSDNEQFF. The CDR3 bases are TGCGCCAGCAGCCTACGGACGGCTAGCAGCGATAATGAGCAGTTCTTC.

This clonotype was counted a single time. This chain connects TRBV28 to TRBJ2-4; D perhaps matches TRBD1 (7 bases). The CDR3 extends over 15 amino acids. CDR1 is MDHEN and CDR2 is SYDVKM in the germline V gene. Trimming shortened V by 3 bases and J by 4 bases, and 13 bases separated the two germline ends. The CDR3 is CASSFAGQFKNIQYF. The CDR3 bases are TGTGCCAGCAGTTTCGCGGGACAGTTTAAAAACATTCAGTACTTC.

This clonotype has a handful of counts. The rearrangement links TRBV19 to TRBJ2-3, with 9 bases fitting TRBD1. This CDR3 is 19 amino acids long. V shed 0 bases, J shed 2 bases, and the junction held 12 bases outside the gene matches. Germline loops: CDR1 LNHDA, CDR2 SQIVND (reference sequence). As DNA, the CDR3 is TGTGCCAGTAGTATAGAGACCGGGACAGGGACCCGGTACACAGATACGCAGTATTTT. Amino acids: CASSIETGTGTRYTDTQYF.

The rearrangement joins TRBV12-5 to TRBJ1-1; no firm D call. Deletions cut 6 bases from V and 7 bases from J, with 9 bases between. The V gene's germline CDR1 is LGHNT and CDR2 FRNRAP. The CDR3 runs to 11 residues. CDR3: CASGRTDEAFF. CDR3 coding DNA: TGTGCTAGTGGGCGGACGGATGAAGCTTTCTTT.

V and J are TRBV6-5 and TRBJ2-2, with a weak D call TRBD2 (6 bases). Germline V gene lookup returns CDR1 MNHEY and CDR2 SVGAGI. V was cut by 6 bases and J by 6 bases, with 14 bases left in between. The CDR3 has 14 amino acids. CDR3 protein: CASSRAGFAGELFF. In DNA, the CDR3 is TGTGCCAGCAGCCGGGCGGGATTCGCCGGGGAGCTGTTTTTT.